Following are 17 T cell receptor beta chains from one sample sequenced in a study of T cells after yellow fever vaccination. TCRdb processed the 5' RACE reads anew with MiXCR; each CDR3 protein has one entry. The sample has some 500,000 distinct CDR3 sequences; roughly 12% are singletons. The specimen was PBMCs, collected on the day of the yellow fever booster vaccination. The receptors come from a man in his thirties or forties who received the YFV17D yellow fever vaccine.

This clonotype turned up a few times. The CDR3 region is CASSSAGLVGLEQYF. CDR3 sequence (DNA): TGTGCCAGCAGCTCCGCGGGACTCGTGGGGTTGGAGCAGTACTTC. The gene calls are TRBV7-9 and TRBJ2-7, with D perhaps matching TRBD2 (6 bases). Germline V gives CDR1 SEHNR, CDR2 FQNEAQ (reference sequence). V shed 4 bases and J shed 7 bases, with 20 bases lying between them. The CDR3 runs 15 residues.

This clonotype was seen more than once but under ten times. The V and J genes are TRBV20-1 and TRBJ2-5, with 16 bases fitting TRBD2. J lost 5 bases, V lost 6 bases, and 9 bases had no gene match. Germline CDR1 and CDR2: DFQATT and SNEGSKA (reference sequence). The CDR3 is 16 residues long. CDR3 sequence (DNA): TGCAGTGCCCCCCCCGGGACTAGCGGGAGGGGGGAGACCCAGTACTTC. Protein: CSAPPGTSGRGETQYF.

The genes are TRBV27 and TRBJ2-1; D unclear. The V end was cut by 3 bases, the J end by 5 bases, with 8 bases between. The CDR3 spans 13 residues. Germline CDR1 and CDR2: MNHEY and SMNVEV (reference sequence). CDR3 in amino acids: CASSFAGHNEQFF. For the CDR3, the DNA is TGTGCCAGCAGTTTTGCTGGACACAATGAGCAGTTCTTC.

The chain has TRBV20-1 and TRBJ2-3; 13 bases fit TRBD2. Unmatched junction bases numbered 1, after V lost 7 bases and J lost 3 bases. The length of the CDR3 is 13 residues. Looked up from germline, CDR1 is DFQATT and CDR2 is SNEGSKA (reference sequence). CDR3: CSGTSGSTDTQYF. CDR3 sequence (DNA): TGCAGTGGGACTAGCGGGAGTACAGATACGCAGTATTTT.

The chain joins TRBV3-1 to TRBJ2-2; D may correspond to TRBD1 or TRBD2 (5 bases each). V was cut by 1 base and J by 4 bases, with 16 bases left in between. The length of the CDR3 is 17 residues. CDR1 and CDR2 from the germline V gene are LGHDT and YNNKEL (reference sequence). CDR3 region: CASSQVGGARVTGELFF. The CDR3 DNA follows: TGTGCCAGCAGCCAAGTGGGTGGGGCGCGGGTCACCGGGGAGCTGTTTTTT.

The rearrangement uses TRBV20-1 and TRBJ2-1; 9 nucleotides agree with TRBD2. This CDR3 is built from 15 residues. Germline CDR1 reads DFQATT; CDR2 reads SNEGSKA (reference sequence). The junction had 11 bases not matched to a gene; V was cut back by 5 bases and J by 6 bases. DNA for the CDR3: TGCAGTGCTGGTAAGACTAGCGGAAACTTCAATGAGCAGTTCTTC. This encodes CSAGKTSGNFNEQFF.

The V gene is TRBV18, the J gene TRBJ2-1; D uncertain. V lost 0 bases, J lost 0 bases, and 12 bases lay in between. Germline CDR1 is KGHSH and CDR2 is LQKENI. The CDR3 is 17 amino acids. CDR3 bases: TGTGCCAGCTCACCACCGTACGAGAGGAGCTCCTACAATGAGCAGTTCTTC. Translated, it gives CASSPPYERSSYNEQFF.

V usage is TRBV9 and J usage is TRBJ2-2, with a weak D call TRBD2 (8 bases). Germline V gives CDR1 SGDLS, CDR2 YYNGEE. CDR3 length: 16 amino acids. Trimming took 6 bases from V and 2 from J, leaving 17 bases between them. The CDR3 here is CASKSGGTENTGELFF. The CDR3, as DNA: TGTGCCAGCAAGTCGGGAGGGACAGAAAACACCGGGGAGCTGTTTTTT.

The table lists this clonotype with a few counts. The chain has TRBV20-1 and TRBJ2-7, with D perhaps matching TRBD1 (6 bases). CDR1 DFQATT and CDR2 SNEGSKA come from the germline V gene (reference sequence). Trimming left V 6 bases short and J 2 bases short, with 14 bases between. This CDR3 region has 13 residues. CDR3 sequence (DNA): TGCAGTGCCGAGGGGGACAAGACCTACGAGCAGTACTTC. Translating it yields CSAEGDKTYEQYF.

The rearrangement uses TRBV29-1 and TRBJ2-7, with no clear D. Germline V gene sequence: CDR1 SQVTM, CDR2 ANQGSEA. V lost 2 bases to trimming and J lost 5 bases, with 19 bases between them. The CDR3 sequence is 15 residues long. The CDR3 here is CSVERKGKGENEQYF. The DNA for the CDR3 is TGCAGCGTTGAAAGAAAGGGCAAGGGTGAGAACGAGCAGTACTTC.

The sample holds one count of this clonotype. J is TRBJ2-1 and V is TRBV6-2 or TRBV6-3; the D gene is possibly TRBD2 (6 bases). The ends were cut back, 7 bases at V and 8 bases at J, with 18 bases in the middle. Germline lookup yields CDR1 MNHEY and CDR2 SVGEGT. The CDR3 consists of 14 residues. In DNA, the CDR3 is TGTGCCAGCACCTCCTTCGGAGGGACGTATGAGCAGTTCTTC. Its translation: CASTSFGGTYEQFF.

This clonotype was observed a handful of times. V usage is TRBV6-5 and J usage is TRBJ2-1; no firm D call. This CDR3 has 14 residues. Trimming cost V 2 bases and J 7 bases, with 12 bases left between them. CDR1 and CDR2 from the germline V gene are MNHEY and SVGAGI. CDR3 sequence: CASSYLSAVNEQFF. CDR3 bases: TGTGCCAGCAGTTACCTTTCGGCAGTTAATGAGCAGTTCTTC.

The CDR3 is CAIGLSKETQYF. The CDR3 coding sequence is TGTGCCATCGGACTCTCCAAAGAGACCCAGTACTTC. The chain has TRBV10-3 and TRBJ2-5, with D perhaps matching TRBD2 (5 bases). Germline CDR1 and CDR2: ENHRY and SYGVKD. The CDR3 contains 12 residues. Trimming pared 8 bases from V and 3 bases from J, leaving 10 bases between.

This clonotype was detected only a few times. CDR3 in DNA: TGTGCCTGGGGCCTAGCGGGAGCGTACGAGCAGTACTTC. It translates to CAWGLAGAYEQYF. The chain is built from TRBV30 and TRBJ2-7; TRBD2 aligns across 10 bases. CDR1 GTSNPN and CDR2 SVGIG come from the germline V gene (reference sequence). Trimming took 5 bases from V and 4 from J; bases not matched to a gene: 5. The CDR3 sequence is 13 residues long.

The chain links TRBV5-8 to TRBJ2-1; 8 bases are shared with TRBD1. V dropped 0 bases and J dropped 9; count of bases not matched to a gene: 11. The CDR3 has 16 residues. The germline gives CDR1 SGHTS, CDR2 YDEGEE. CDR3 DNA sequence: TGTGCCAGCAGCTTGGCAATGGGTCAGGGGGCTAGTGAGCAGTTCTTC. Amino acids: CASSLAMGQGASEQFF.

Regarding this clonotype: A read error may produce the germline difference seen at one junction end. V usage is TRBV20-1 and J usage is TRBJ2-1; unclear D gene. CDR3 length: 11 amino acids. Germline values: CDR1 DFQATT, CDR2 SNEGSKA (reference sequence). CDR3: CSAISNNEQFF. For the CDR3, the DNA is TGCAGTGCTATCTCCAACAATGAGCAGTTCTTC.

This chain links TRBV5-1 with TRBJ2-3; 9 bases are a match to TRBD2. This CDR3 spans 14 amino acids. Germline V lookup: CDR1 SGHRS, CDR2 YFSETQ. V shed 4 bases, J shed 7 bases, and the junction held 7 bases outside the gene matches. The CDR3 DNA reads as TGCGCCAGCAGCCCCTTAGCGGGGGATCATACGCAGTATTTT. Protein sequence: CASSPLAGDHTQYF.